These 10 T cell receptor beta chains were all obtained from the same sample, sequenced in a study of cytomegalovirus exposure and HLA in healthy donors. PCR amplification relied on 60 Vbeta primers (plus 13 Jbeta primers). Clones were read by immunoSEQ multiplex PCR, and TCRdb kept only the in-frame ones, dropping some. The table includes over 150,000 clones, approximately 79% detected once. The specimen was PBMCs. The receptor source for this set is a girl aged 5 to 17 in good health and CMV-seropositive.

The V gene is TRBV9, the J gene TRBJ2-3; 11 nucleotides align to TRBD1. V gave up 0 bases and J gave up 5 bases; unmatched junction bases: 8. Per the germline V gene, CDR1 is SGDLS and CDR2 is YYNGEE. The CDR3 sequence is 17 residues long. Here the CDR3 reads CASSVVGTGGTGDTQYF. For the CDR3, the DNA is TGTGCCAGCAGCGTAGTTGGGACAGGGGGAACGGGAGATACGCAGTATTTT.

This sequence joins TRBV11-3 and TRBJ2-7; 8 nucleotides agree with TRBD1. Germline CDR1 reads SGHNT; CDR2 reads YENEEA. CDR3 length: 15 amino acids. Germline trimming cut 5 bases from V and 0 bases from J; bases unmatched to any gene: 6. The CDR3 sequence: CASSQRTGNSYEQYF. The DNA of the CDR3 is TGTGCCAGCAGCCAAAGGACAGGGAACTCCTACGAGCAGTACTTC.

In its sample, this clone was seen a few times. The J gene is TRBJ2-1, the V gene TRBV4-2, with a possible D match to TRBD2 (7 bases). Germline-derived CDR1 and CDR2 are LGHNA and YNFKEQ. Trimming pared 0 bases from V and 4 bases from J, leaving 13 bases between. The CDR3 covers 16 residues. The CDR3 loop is CASSQDGGAPYNEQFF. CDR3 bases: TGTGCCAGCAGCCAAGATGGGGGGGCACCTTACAATGAGCAGTTCTTC.

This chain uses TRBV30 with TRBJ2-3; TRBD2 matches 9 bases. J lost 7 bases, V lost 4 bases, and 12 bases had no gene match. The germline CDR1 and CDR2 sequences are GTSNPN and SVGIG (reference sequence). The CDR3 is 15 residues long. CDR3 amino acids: CAWISPRGGVNTQYF. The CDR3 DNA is TGTGCCTGGATATCCCCGCGGGGGGGTGTAAATACGCAGTATTTT.

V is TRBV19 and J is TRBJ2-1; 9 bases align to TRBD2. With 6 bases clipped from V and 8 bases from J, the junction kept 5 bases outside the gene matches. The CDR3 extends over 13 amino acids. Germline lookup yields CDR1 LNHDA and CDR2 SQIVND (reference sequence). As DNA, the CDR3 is TGTGCCAGTAGGTCCGGGACTAGCTATGAGCAGTTCTTC. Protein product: CASRSGTSYEQFF.

This CDR3 reads CASSGQGGVNTEAFF. The CDR3 DNA reads as TGTGCCAGCAGTGGGCAGGGGGGAGTGAACACTGAAGCTTTCTTT. The rearrangement links TRBV6-1 to TRBJ1-1; 7 bases map to TRBD1. Germline-derived CDR1 and CDR2 are MNHNS and SASEGT. The CDR3 is 15 amino acids. Trimming took 4 bases from V and 0 from J; bases not matched to a gene: 5.

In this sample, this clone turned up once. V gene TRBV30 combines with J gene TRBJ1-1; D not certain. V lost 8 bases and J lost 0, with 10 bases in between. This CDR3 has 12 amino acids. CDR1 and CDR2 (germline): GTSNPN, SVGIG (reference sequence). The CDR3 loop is CARTTLNTEAFF. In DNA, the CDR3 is TGTGCCCGGACGACACTGAACACTGAAGCTTTCTTT.

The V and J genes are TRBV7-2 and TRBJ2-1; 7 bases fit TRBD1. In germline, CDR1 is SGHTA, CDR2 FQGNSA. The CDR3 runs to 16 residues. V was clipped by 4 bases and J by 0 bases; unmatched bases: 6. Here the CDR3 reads CASSWDSFSSYNEQFF. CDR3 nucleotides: TGTGCCAGCAGCTGGGACAGCTTCAGCTCCTACAATGAGCAGTTCTTC. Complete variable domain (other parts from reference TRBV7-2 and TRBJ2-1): GAGVSQSPSNKVTEKGKDVELRCDPISGHTALYWYRQSLGQGLEFLIYFQGNSAPDKSGLPSDRFSAERTGGSVSTLTIQRTQQEDSAVYLCASSWDSFSSYNEQFFGPGTRLTVL.

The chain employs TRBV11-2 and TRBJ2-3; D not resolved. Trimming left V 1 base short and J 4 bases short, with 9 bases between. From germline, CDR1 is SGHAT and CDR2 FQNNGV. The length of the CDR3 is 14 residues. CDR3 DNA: TGTGCCAGCAGCTTAGCAAGTGGCCCAGATACGCAGTATTTT. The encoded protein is CASSLASGPDTQYF.

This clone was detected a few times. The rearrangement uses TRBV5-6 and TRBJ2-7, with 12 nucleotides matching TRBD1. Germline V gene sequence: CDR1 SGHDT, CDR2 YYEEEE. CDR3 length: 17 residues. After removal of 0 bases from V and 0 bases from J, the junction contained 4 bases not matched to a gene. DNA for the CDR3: TGTGCCAGCAGCTTGGTGGGACAGGGGGCCTACTCCTACGAGCAGTACTTC. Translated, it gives CASSLVGQGAYSYEQYF.